The 30 T cell receptor beta chains presented below share a single source sample, sequenced in a study of T cell responses to AZD1222 COVID-19 vaccine. Assay: immunoSEQ multiplex PCR; the TCRdb copy retains only in-frame clones and omits some. The data contain 95,000 to 150,000 clones, 85% to 90% of them singletons. The material was peripheral blood, obtained on day 0 of AZD1222 vaccination. The receptors were gathered from an adult in good health.

The rearrangement joins TRBV19 to TRBJ1-5; TRBD1 matches at 8 bases. The CDR3 extends over 13 amino acids. Looked up from germline, CDR1 is LNHDA and CDR2 is SQIVND (reference sequence). J was trimmed by 7 bases and V by 8 bases; bases with no gene match: 7. The CDR3 DNA sequence: TGTGCCAGTCACGACAGGGGAGGACAGCCCCAGCATTTT. It codes for CASHDRGGQPQHF.

The rearrangement uses TRBV7-9 and TRBJ2-7; 8 positions agree with TRBD2. V lost 6 bases to trimming and J lost 3 bases; unmatched junction nucleotides: 4. This CDR3 comprises 13 residues. Germline CDR1 reads SEHNR; CDR2 reads FQNEAQ (reference sequence). CDR3 protein: CASRSGTSYEQYF. As DNA, the CDR3 is TGTGCCAGCAGGTCCGGGACTAGCTACGAGCAGTACTTC.

In the case of this clone: The junction differs from germline at one of its ends, possibly a read error. The genes are TRBV19 and TRBJ2-3; 7 nucleotides agree with TRBD2. Per the germline V gene, CDR1 is LNHDA and CDR2 is SQIVND (reference sequence). The CDR3 extends over 14 amino acids. The CDR3 region is CASSPSGFTATQYF. In nucleotides, the CDR3 is TGTGCCAGTAGCCCTAGCGGTTTCACAGCTACGCAGTATTTT.

V is TRBV30 and J is TRBJ2-2; possibly TRBD1 for D (5 bases). Germline V gives CDR1 GTSNPN, CDR2 SVGIG (reference sequence). With 1 base removed from V and 0 bases from J, the gap between germline ends came to 9 bases. CDR3 length: 15 residues. CDR3 coding DNA: TGTGCCTGGAGTGGGGGCAGGACGAACACCGGGGAGCTGTTTTTT. Its translation: CAWSGGRTNTGELFF.

This sequence joins TRBV5-4 and TRBJ1-2; D is unclear. The CDR3 is 12 residues long. V was cut by 2 bases and J by 5 bases, with 7 bases left in between. Looked up from germline, CDR1 is SGHNT and CDR2 is YYREEE (reference sequence). The CDR3 DNA follows: TGTGCCAGCAGCTTCGCGGAGTATGGCTACACCTTC. It codes for CASSFAEYGYTF.

This chain joins TRBV27 and TRBJ2-7, with 10 bases lining up with TRBD2. V gave up 8 bases and J gave up 5 bases; unmatched junction bases: 12. The germline V gene encodes CDR1 MNHEY and CDR2 SMNVEV (reference sequence). CDR3 length equals 15 residues. CDR3 protein: CASLSLSGRRNEQYF. CDR3 in DNA: TGTGCCAGCCTTTCCCTTAGCGGGAGGAGGAACGAGCAGTACTTC.

The V call is TRBV28, the J call TRBJ1-1; TRBD1 might be the D (5 bases). CDR3 length equals 13 residues. Trimming cost V 4 bases and J 1 base, with 7 bases left between them. The germline V gene has CDR1 MDHEN and CDR2 SYDVKM. The CDR3 coding sequence is TGTGCCAGCAGTTCAGGACAGAACACTGAAGCTTTCTTT. Amino acids: CASSSGQNTEAFF.

The chain carries TRBV14 and TRBJ2-5, with D possibly called TRBD1 or TRBD2 (5 bases each). Trimming removed 0 bases at V and 0 bases at J, with 14 bases between. The CDR3 is 17 amino acids. Germline CDR1 and CDR2: SGHDN and FVKESK. CDR3 loop: CASSQDEGIMYQETQYF. The DNA for the CDR3 is TGTGCCAGCAGCCAAGATGAGGGGATAATGTACCAAGAGACCCAGTACTTC.

This sequence joins TRBV19 and TRBJ1-2; D remains unclear. Deletions cut 7 bases from V and 8 bases from J, with 14 bases between. The germline V gene has CDR1 LNHDA and CDR2 SQIVND (reference sequence). The CDR3 consists of 12 residues. DNA for the CDR3: TGTGCCAGTACCTCTTCCGCGGGCGGCTACACCTTC. Amino acids: CASTSSAGGYTF.

The chain employs TRBV4-2 and TRBJ2-3, with a possible D match to TRBD2 (5 bases). The germline gives CDR1 LGHNA, CDR2 YNFKEQ. V dropped 0 bases and J dropped 12 bases, with 13 bases sitting between them. There are 13 residues in the CDR3. The CDR3 sequence: CASSQDLTGSQYF. CDR3 sequence (DNA): TGTGCCAGCAGCCAAGATTTGACGGGAAGCCAGTATTTT.

The CDR3 nucleotides are TGCAGCACTCAGGGACCAGGCGCAGAGACCCAGTACTTC. It specifies CSTQGPGAETQYF. This sequence joins TRBV29-1 and TRBJ2-5; D tentatively reads TRBD1 or TRBD2 (5 bases each). Germline loops: CDR1 SQVTM, CDR2 ANQGSEA. CDR3 length equals 13 residues. With 8 bases removed from V and 4 bases from J, the gap between germline ends came to 17 bases.

V usage is TRBV7-2 and J usage is TRBJ2-3, with D unclear. Trimming took off 5 bases at V and 1 base at J, with 7 bases between the two ends. Germline V gene data show CDR1 as SGHTA and CDR2 as FQGNSA. The CDR3 is made up of 13 amino acids. In nucleotides, the CDR3 is TGTGCCAGCAGCCTGGACGGCACAGATACGCAGTATTTT. Amino acid sequence: CASSLDGTDTQYF. Full variable domain (rest looked up from reference TRBV7-2 and TRBJ2-3): GAGVSQSPSNKVTEKGKDVELRCDPISGHTALYWYRQSLGQGLEFLIYFQGNSAPDKSGLPSDRFSAERTGGSVSTLTIQRTQQEDSAVYLCASSLDGTDTQYFGPGTRLTVL.

V gene TRBV7-2 combines with J gene TRBJ1-2; weak D call: TRBD1 (5 bases). Germline CDR1 reads SGHTA; CDR2 reads FQGNSA. The CDR3 extends over 12 amino acids. V lost 5 bases and J 8 bases, leaving 12 bases between the germline ends. For the CDR3, the DNA is TGTGCCAGCAGCACCAGACAGTACGGCTACACCTTC. This codes for CASSTRQYGYTF.

This clone was found once. The chain couples TRBV13 to TRBJ1-2; no firm D call. Germline CDR1 PRHDT, CDR2 FYEKMQ (reference sequence). Trimming took off 4 bases at V and 8 bases at J, with 8 bases between the two ends. The CDR3 has 11 amino acids. The CDR3 nucleotides are TGTGCCAGCAGCTCCCTCCCAGGCTACACCTTC. Translated: CASSSLPGYTF.

The chain is built from TRBV27 and TRBJ1-3, with unresolved D. This CDR3 is 15 amino acids long. Trimming left V 0 bases short and J 4 bases short, with 10 bases between. Germline assignment: CDR1 MNHEY and CDR2 SMNVEV (reference sequence). CDR3 coding DNA: TGTGCCAGCAGTTTATCGGGCTTATCCGGAAACACCATATATTTT. Encoded protein: CASSLSGLSGNTIYF.

The CDR3, as DNA: TGTGCCTGGAGTGAAAGCAACGAGCAGTACTTC. It is translated as CAWSESNEQYF. The chain links TRBV30 to TRBJ2-7; D ambiguous. Germline CDR1 GTSNPN, CDR2 SVGIG (reference sequence). The CDR3 extends over 11 amino acids. V lost 1 base to trimming and J lost 5 bases, with 6 bases between them.

This clone was seen only once. V usage is TRBV9 and J usage is TRBJ1-6, with D perhaps matching TRBD1 (5 bases). The V gene lost 0 bases and the J gene lost 8 bases, with 6 bases spanning the gap. Germline V gene lookup returns CDR1 SGDLS and CDR2 YYNGEE. This CDR3 comprises 13 residues. The CDR3 is CASSVGGDSPLHF. The CDR3 DNA sequence: TGTGCCAGCAGCGTAGGGGGGGATTCACCCCTCCACTTT. Full variable domain (missing parts from reference TRBV9 and TRBJ1-6): DSGVTQTPKHLITATGQRVTLRCSPRSGDLSVYWYQQSLDQGLQFLIQYYNGEERAKGNILERFSAQQFPDLHSELNLSSLELGDSALYFCASSVGGDSPLHFGNGTRLTVT.

The chain has TRBV19 and TRBJ2-1; 11 bases map to TRBD2. The CDR3 sequence is 15 residues long. Germline V gives CDR1 LNHDA, CDR2 SQIVND (reference sequence). Germline trimming cut 3 bases from V and 10 bases from J; bases unmatched to any gene: 8. In DNA form, the CDR3 reads TGTGCCAGTAGTATGGGCCTAGCGGGGGGATGGGAGCAGTTCTTC. This gives the protein CASSMGLAGGWEQFF.

This chain uses TRBV7-8 with TRBJ1-1; the D gene is possibly TRBD1 (5 bases). From germline, CDR1 is SGHVS and CDR2 FQNEAQ. CDR3 length equals 14 residues. Trimming removed 0 bases at V and 6 bases at J, with 11 bases between. In DNA, the CDR3 is TGTGCCAGCAGCTTAGCAGGGGTTGGGGCTGAAGCTTTCTTT. Translating gives CASSLAGVGAEAFF.

The chain is built from TRBV5-1 and TRBJ1-4; D unresolved. The CDR3 contains 13 residues. V lost 0 bases and J 7 bases, leaving 7 bases between the germline ends. Germline CDR1 is SGHRS and CDR2 is YFSETQ. In DNA form, the CDR3 reads TGCGCCAGCAGCTTGGGGACTGGTGAAAAACTGTTTTTT. Protein sequence: CASSLGTGEKLFF.

This chain links TRBV5-1 with TRBJ1-3; D possibly corresponds to TRBD1 (5 bases). From germline, CDR1 is SGHRS and CDR2 YFSETQ. Trimming cost V 1 base and J 0 bases, with 11 bases left between them. The CDR3 sequence is 16 residues long. Here the CDR3 DNA reads TGCGCCAGCAGCTTGCGCTCAGGGCCCTCTGGAAACACCATATATTTT. Protein: CASSLRSGPSGNTIYF.

This clone has a single count. The gene calls are TRBV19 and TRBJ2-5, with 9 bases lining up with TRBD1. Germline V gene sequence: CDR1 LNHDA, CDR2 SQIVND (reference sequence). V shed 1 base, J shed 6 bases, and the junction held 6 bases outside the gene matches. CDR3 length: 15 residues. CDR3 bases: TGTGCCAGTAGTATAGTGGGGACAGGGCGGCAGACCCAGTACTTC. Protein sequence: CASSIVGTGRQTQYF.

The V gene is TRBV7-9, the J gene TRBJ1-1; TRBD1 aligns across 7 bases. The germline CDR1 and CDR2 sequences are SEHNR and FQNEAQ (reference sequence). Trimming at V came to 5 bases and at J to 2 bases, leaving 5 bases not matched to a gene. The CDR3 extends over 14 amino acids. As DNA, the CDR3 is TGTGCCAGCAGCGCGTGGACAGGAAACACTGAAGCTTTCTTT. Its translation is CASSAWTGNTEAFF.

The CDR3 DNA sequence: TGTGCCAGCAGCGCGTTCCGAGGGGTTGATACGCAGTATTTT. Translated, it gives CASSAFRGVDTQYF. The rearrangement links TRBV9 to TRBJ2-3; TRBD1 or TRBD2 may be the D gene (5 bases each). The CDR3 is 14 residues long. V lost 3 bases, J lost 6 bases, and 14 bases lay in between. The germline V gene has CDR1 SGDLS and CDR2 YYNGEE.

The chain employs TRBV28 and TRBJ2-6; D may be TRBD1 or TRBD2 (6 bases each). V gave up 6 bases and J gave up 1 base, with 19 bases separating them. CDR1 and CDR2 (germline): MDHEN, SYDVKM. CDR3 size: 18 residues. The CDR3 sequence is CASSPLVGAGSGANVLTF. The CDR3 nucleotides are TGTGCCAGCAGCCCCCTTGTGGGGGCGGGGTCTGGGGCCAACGTCCTGACTTTC.

CDR3 sequence (DNA): TGTGCCAGCAGCGTAGGCAAAGAGCTCTATGGCTACACCTTC. This codes for CASSVGKELYGYTF. The gene calls are TRBV9 and TRBJ1-2, with no clear D. Trimming cost V 0 bases and J 4 bases, with 10 bases left between them. This CDR3 region has 14 residues. Germline CDR1 is SGDLS and CDR2 is YYNGEE.

This sequence joins TRBV29-1 and TRBJ2-2; unclear D gene. CDR1 is SQVTM, CDR2 ANQGSEA, per germline. The CDR3 sequence is 14 residues long. The V gene lost 6 bases and the J gene lost 6 bases, with 17 bases spanning the gap. The CDR3 bases are TGCAGCGTCAAGGGTCGCAGTCTCCCCGGGGAGCTGTTTTTT. Protein: CSVKGRSLPGELFF.

The chain couples TRBV25-1 to TRBJ1-1; D uncertain. CDR3 length: 11 residues. Looked up from germline, CDR1 is MGHDK and CDR2 is SYGVNS. The V end was cut by 9 bases, the J end by 2 bases, with 7 bases between. DNA of the CDR3: TGTGCCAGTTACCGCAACACTGAAGCTTTCTTT. Translation gives CASYRNTEAFF.

J is TRBJ1-2 and V is TRBV5-6, with 8 bases aligning to TRBD1. Losses at the gene ends were 3 bases for V and 0 bases for J; bases not matched to a gene: 10. This CDR3 has 17 amino acids. The germline V gene has CDR1 SGHDT and CDR2 YYEEEE. CDR3 bases: TGTGCCAGCAGCTCTGAGCAGGGGGCCTTAGCTAACTATGGCTACACCTTC. Protein sequence: CASSSEQGALANYGYTF.

This clone occurred once. CDR3 loop: CASRQIAGGLNNEQFF. Written as DNA, the CDR3 is TGTGCCAGCAGGCAGATAGCGGGGGGTCTCAACAATGAGCAGTTCTTC. This rearrangement joins TRBV11-2 to TRBJ2-1, with 10 bases lining up with TRBD2. The junction had 10 bases not matched to a gene; V was cut back by 6 bases and J by 5 bases. The germline V gene encodes CDR1 SGHAT and CDR2 FQNNGV. The CDR3 extends over 16 amino acids.